This T cell receptor beta chain was recorded in a study of blood T cells in healthy people across ages. General study points: Per-million-T-cell TCR beta diversity fell roughly linearly with age.

Primers used in a second PCR of roughly 6 to 12 cycles were a sample-barcoded 5' primer and a J-beta primer mix. In TCRdb, the 5' RACE reads were re-called with MiXCR into one record per CDR3 protein. This sample has about 510,000 distinct CDR3 sequences, with about a quarter found just once. Those donating, healthy Caucasian individuals from Russia, were aged about 6 to 95. In germline, CDR1 is GTSNPN, CDR2 SVGIG (reference sequence). The length of the CDR3 is 14 residues. Trimming removed 2 bases from V and 7 bases from J; junction bases left unmatched: 6. This clonotype was detected only once. Its antigen is still unknown. This sample was shared with a second study, whose subject was T cells of mothers and their children.

The specimen sequenced was blood. This chain links TRBV30 with TRBJ1-5, with TRBD1 identical over 9 bases. This clonotype originated in a boy younger than 10 in good health. This CDR3 reads CAWSPGQGRQPQHF. DNA for the CDR3: TGTGCCTGGAGTCCCGGACAGGGGAGGCAGCCCCAGCATTTT. Full variable domain (rest looked up from reference TRBV30 and TRBJ1-5): SQTIHQWPATLVQPVGSPLSLECTVEGTSNPNLYWYRQAAGRGLQLLFYSVGIGQISSEVPQNLSASRPQDRQFILSSKKLLLSDSGFYLCAWSPGQGRQPQHFGDGTRLSIL.